These 32 T cell receptor beta chains came from one sample sequenced in a study of regulatory T cells in long-lasting Graves disease. Time point of the sample: newly diagnosed GD, antithyroid drugs for less than 3 months. PBMCs provided the RNA from which the TCR library was made. Investigators prepared the TCR beta libraries by applying iRepertoire HTBI primers and Arm-PCR of CDR3 regions. TCRdb reprocessed the multiplex PCR reads via MiXCR and lists one record per CDR3 protein. The data show 500,000 or so distinct CDR3 sequences, roughly 16% seen once. A further study also used this sample, focusing on T cells in Graves' hyperthyroidism and ophthalmopathy.

The sample in question was peripheral blood mononuclear cells (PBMCs), obtained at new diagnosis, from a patient treated with antithyroid drugs. The origin of the receptors is a man aged 35 to 55 with Graves disease.

The rearrangement links TRBV6-9 to TRBJ2-2; D is possibly TRBD2 (6 bases). CDR3 length equals 16 residues. V lost 4 bases, J lost 7 bases, and 19 bases lay in between. Germline CDR1 is MNHGY and CDR2 is SVAAGI. CDR3 in DNA: TGTGCCAGCAGTTCGCCTACTCCTAAGGGAGGCGGGGAGCTGTTTTTT. Encoded protein: CASSSPTPKGGGELFF.

This clonotype was found many times. The chain employs TRBV6-1 and TRBJ2-7; D call uncertain. Between the trimmed V and J ends, which lost 3 bases and 6 bases, there was a span of 18 bases. CDR3 length equals 15 residues. CDR1 is MNHNS, CDR2 SASEGT, per germline. CDR3 coding DNA: TGTGCCAGCAGTGACTCATCGCCCGACACCGGCGAGCAGTACTTC. Translating it yields CASSDSSPDTGEQYF.

The rearrangement uses TRBV6-2 or TRBV6-3 and TRBJ2-2, with D unresolved. The CDR3 has 17 amino acids. CDR1 and CDR2 from the germline V gene are MNHEY and SVGEGT. The V gene lost 3 bases and the J gene lost 0 bases, with 14 bases spanning the gap. The CDR3 here is CASSYLVAWSNTGELFF. The CDR3 bases are TGTGCCAGCAGTTATTTGGTAGCCTGGTCGAACACCGGGGAGCTGTTTTTT.

The rearrangement links TRBV10-3 to TRBJ2-2, with 7 bases lining up with TRBD1. V was clipped by 9 bases and J by 0 bases; unmatched bases: 4. The CDR3 runs 14 residues. From germline, CDR1 is ENHRY and CDR2 SYGVKD. The CDR3 spells CAIATGTNTGELFF. The CDR3 DNA is TGTGCCATTGCGACAGGGACGAACACCGGGGAGCTGTTTTTT.

This clonotype was picked up many times. This chain links TRBV2 with TRBJ2-3; D unresolved. Germline CDR1 reads SNHLY; CDR2 reads FYNNEI. The CDR3 consists of 16 residues. The V and J ends lost 7 bases and 0 bases respectively, with 17 bases between them. CDR3 in amino acids: CASTPEYNPSTDTQYF. In DNA, the CDR3 is TGTGCCAGCACGCCAGAATATAACCCCAGCACAGATACGCAGTATTTT.

This sequence joins TRBV7-2 and TRBJ2-3; D assignment may be TRBD1 or TRBD2 (5 bases each). V lost 6 bases, J lost 3 bases, and 16 bases lay in between. Germline V lookup: CDR1 SGHTA, CDR2 FQGNSA. The CDR3 is made up of 15 amino acids. CDR3 in DNA: TGTGCCAGCAGACGGGGCGGACAAATTACAGATACGCAGTATTTT. Amino acids: CASRRGGQITDTQYF.

The table lists this clonotype with many counts. V usage is TRBV20-1 and J usage is TRBJ2-7; 14 bases align to TRBD2. The CDR3 has 14 amino acids. Germline V CDR1 and CDR2: DFQATT, SNEGSKA (reference sequence). V was clipped by 6 bases and J by 6 bases; unmatched bases: 7. The CDR3 nucleotides read TGCAGTGCCGCCGGGACTAGCGGGAGAGGCGAGCAGTACTTC. This translates into CSAAGTSGRGEQYF.

The chain links TRBV20-1 to TRBJ2-5, with D tentatively TRBD2 (5 bases). The CDR3 extends over 14 amino acids. From germline, CDR1 is DFQATT and CDR2 SNEGSKA (reference sequence). V was shortened by 0 bases and J by 3 bases, with 11 bases between the two germline ends. The CDR3 DNA reads TGCAGTGCTAGAGATCCAGTTAGCGAAGAGACCCAGTACTTC. This encodes CSARDPVSEETQYF.

This clonotype was recorded many times. The J gene is TRBJ1-5, the V gene TRBV5-5; 7 bases map to TRBD1. The germline CDR1 and CDR2 sequences are SGHKS and YYEKEE (reference sequence). The CDR3 has 14 residues. V shed 4 bases and J 7 bases; nucleotides not matched to a gene: 8. DNA of the CDR3: TGTGCCAGCAGCAGGGGGCAGGGAGGGCAGCCCCAGCATTTT. Its protein product is CASSRGQGGQPQHF.

The CDR3 DNA follows: TGTGCCAGCACCACTGGGGTCGGCCTTCCCTACGAGCAGTACTTC. Translated: CASTTGVGLPYEQYF. The chain carries TRBV28 and TRBJ2-7; D uncertain. Trimming took off 7 bases at V and 2 bases at J, with 18 bases between the two ends. CDR1 is MDHEN, CDR2 SYDVKM, per germline. This CDR3 contains 15 residues.

This clonotype was counted many times. The rearrangement joins TRBV3-1 to TRBJ2-1; 10 nucleotides agree with TRBD2. The germline CDR1 and CDR2 sequences are LGHDT and YNNKEL (reference sequence). This CDR3 region has 15 residues. J lost 4 bases, V lost 3 bases, and 3 bases had no gene match. DNA for the CDR3: TGTGCCAGCAGCCACCCTAGCGGGAGTTACAATGAGCAGTTCTTC. Protein product: CASSHPSGSYNEQFF.

There are many counts of this clonotype. The V call is TRBV20-1, the J call TRBJ2-4; D may match TRBD1 or TRBD2 (6 bases each). Germline lookup yields CDR1 DFQATT and CDR2 SNEGSKA (reference sequence). The CDR3 loop spans 15 amino acids. Written as DNA, the CDR3 is TGCAGACTCGGTGGAGGGACACTAGCCAAAAACATTCAGTACTTC. It yields the protein CRLGGGTLAKNIQYF.

This clonotype was counted at least ten times. The rearrangement uses TRBV2 and TRBJ2-7; 8 bases fit TRBD2. Germline CDR1 reads SNHLY; CDR2 reads FYNNEI. The CDR3 is made up of 14 amino acids. With 11 bases clipped from V and 2 bases from J, the junction kept 11 bases outside the gene matches. CDR3 nucleotide sequence: TGTGCCGGAACGGGGGGGGACACCGCCTACGAGCAGTACTTC. Protein: CAGTGGDTAYEQYF.

This clonotype was observed many times. The chain is built from TRBV20-1 and TRBJ2-7; 10 bases are shared with TRBD2. V lost 6 bases and J lost 0; bases outside the gene matches: 11. Germline CDR1 DFQATT, CDR2 SNEGSKA (reference sequence). The CDR3 is 16 amino acids. The CDR3 coding sequence is TGCAGTGCCCCTGGAGGGCCTAGCGGGAGCTCCTACGAGCAGTACTTC. Amino acid sequence: CSAPGGPSGSSYEQYF.

The chain is built from TRBV19 and TRBJ2-7, with 9 nucleotides matching TRBD2. There are 15 residues in the CDR3. V lost 5 bases, J lost 7 bases, and 12 bases stayed unmatched. Germline CDR1 is LNHDA and CDR2 is SQIVND (reference sequence). Written as DNA, the CDR3 is TGTGCCAGTAGTCTCGGATCAGCGGGAGGAGGAGAGCAGTACTTC. Residues: CASSLGSAGGGEQYF.

The chain combines TRBV29-1 with TRBJ2-2; no clear D. CDR3 length: 13 amino acids. Trimming pared 5 bases from V and 2 bases from J, leaving 9 bases between. Germline CDR1 reads SQVTM; CDR2 reads ANQGSEA. The CDR3 sequence is CSVLVTNTGELFF. The CDR3 DNA sequence: TGCAGCGTTCTCGTAACTAACACCGGGGAGCTGTTTTTT.

This clonotype was counted between two and nine times. V gene TRBV20-1 combines with J gene TRBJ2-2; 9 bases agree with TRBD2. V trimming: 1 base; J trimming: 6 bases; junction bases outside the gene matches: 9. The CDR3 consists of 16 residues. Germline V CDR1 and CDR2: DFQATT, SNEGSKA (reference sequence). The CDR3 region has the DNA TGCAGTGCTAGAGCCGCCAGGGGACTAGCTGCCGGGGAGCTGTTTTTT. As protein: CSARAARGLAAGELFF.

The genes are TRBV4-1 and TRBJ2-1, with TRBD2 matching over 9 bases. The germline V gene has CDR1 MGHRA and CDR2 YSYEKL. V was clipped by 0 bases and J by 6 bases; unmatched bases: 15. The CDR3 totals 19 residues. The CDR3 region is CASSQEDSFRLAGVNEQFF. The CDR3 region has the DNA TGCGCCAGCAGCCAAGAAGACAGCTTTCGATTAGCGGGGGTCAATGAGCAGTTCTTC.

This clonotype was seen repeatedly, ten times or more. The chain combines TRBV30 with TRBJ1-1, with unresolved D. V was clipped by 8 bases and J by 4 bases, with 20 bases between them. CDR1 is GTSNPN, CDR2 SVGIG, per germline (reference sequence). The CDR3 is made up of 14 amino acids. CDR3 nucleotide sequence: TGTGCCCTCACCAAGGGATCTGCGGGCACTGAAGCTTTCTTT. Translating gives CALTKGSAGTEAFF. Using reference TRBV30 and TRBJ1-1 for the parts outside the CDR3, the full variable domain is SQTIHQWPATLVQPVGSPLSLECTVEGTSNPNLYWYRQAAGRGLQLLFYSVGIGQISSEVPQNLSASRPQDRQFILSSKKLLLSDSGFYLCALTKGSAGTEAFFGQGTRLTVV.

Many counts were recorded for this clonotype. This sequence joins TRBV10-3 and TRBJ1-5, with 10 bases matching TRBD1. The CDR3 has 15 residues. After removal of 6 bases from V and 5 bases from J, the junction contained 7 bases not matched to a gene. Germline V lookup: CDR1 ENHRY, CDR2 SYGVKD. As DNA, the CDR3 is TGTGCCATCAGCCGCGGGACAGGGGCGGATCAGCCCCAGCATTTT. Translated, it gives CAISRGTGADQPQHF.

This clonotype was picked up many times. The rearrangement uses TRBV20-1 and TRBJ2-1, with 11 bases fitting TRBD2. V lost 5 bases, J lost 13 bases, and 10 bases stayed unmatched. The CDR3 sequence is 13 residues long. In germline, CDR1 is DFQATT, CDR2 SNEGSKA (reference sequence). As DNA, the CDR3 is TGCAGTGCTCCTATCTTAGCGGGAGGGCTTCAGTTCTTC. Protein sequence: CSAPILAGGLQFF.

This clonotype turned up a few times. The CDR3 does not end in the conserved phenylalanine or tryptophan, so this is likely a read error. The chain combines TRBV20-1 with TRBJ1-1; perhaps TRBD1 as D (6 bases). The CDR3 contains 13 residues. CDR1 DFQATT and CDR2 SNEGSKA come from the germline V gene (reference sequence). Trimming took 5 bases from V and 0 from J, leaving 10 bases between them. CDR3 in amino acids: CSASGQMNTEAFL. In DNA form, the CDR3 reads TGCAGTGCTTCCGGACAGATGAACACTGAAGCTTTCCTT.

As for this clonotype: This clone may be a read error of a much larger clone one base away. This chain uses TRBV7-9 with TRBJ1-1; TRBD1 agrees at 8 bases. The CDR3 is made up of 15 amino acids. Germline V gene lookup returns CDR1 SEHNR and CDR2 FQNEAQ (reference sequence). The CDR3 reads CVSSWADRGNTEAFF. The CDR3 DNA sequence: TGTGTCAGCAGTTGGGCCGACAGGGGGAACACTGAAGCTTTCTTT.

This clonotype was observed at least ten times. This chain joins TRBV3-1 and TRBJ1-5, with D uncertain. The CDR3 is made up of 13 amino acids. CDR1 and CDR2 from the germline V gene are LGHDT and YNNKEL (reference sequence). The V end was cut by 5 bases, the J end by 6 bases, with 11 bases between. CDR3 region: CASSSFMGQPQHF. CDR3 DNA: TGTGCCAGCAGCTCGTTTATGGGTCAGCCCCAGCATTTT.

This clonotype has at least ten counts. The chain carries TRBV3-1 and TRBJ1-1; tentatively, D is TRBD1 (5 bases). CDR1 is LGHDT, CDR2 YNNKEL, per germline (reference sequence). Between the trimmed V and J ends, which lost 1 base and 5 bases, there was a span of 14 bases. The CDR3 has 15 residues. The CDR3 coding sequence is TGTGCCAGCAGCCAAGCGGGAAGGGGATGGACTGAAGCTTTCTTT. Translation gives CASSQAGRGWTEAFF.

The gene calls are TRBV6-2 or TRBV6-3 and TRBJ2-1; 13 bases align to TRBD2. This CDR3 region has 16 residues. Germline V gene lookup returns CDR1 MNHEY and CDR2 SVGEGT. The junction had 9 bases not matched to a gene; V was cut back by 4 bases and J by 9 bases. CDR3 sequence: CASSFLPRLAGGEQFF. Here the CDR3 DNA reads TGTGCCAGCAGTTTTTTACCCAGACTAGCGGGAGGTGAGCAGTTCTTC.

V gene TRBV6-2 or TRBV6-3 combines with J gene TRBJ2-1; 8 bases are shared with TRBD2. V shed 4 bases, J shed 0 bases, and the junction held 5 bases outside the gene matches. Germline V gene data show CDR1 as MNHEY and CDR2 as SVGEGT. The CDR3 runs to 16 residues. The CDR3 reads CASSSATSVSYNEQFF. The CDR3 nucleotides read TGTGCCAGCAGTTCCGCGACTAGCGTCTCCTACAATGAGCAGTTCTTC.

The table lists this clonotype with many counts. This rearrangement joins TRBV3-1 to TRBJ2-5; 8 nucleotides line up with TRBD2. CDR3 size: 13 residues. The V segment lost 3 bases and the J segment 5 bases; nucleotides outside the gene matches: 2. CDR1 LGHDT and CDR2 YNNKEL come from the germline V gene (reference sequence). DNA of the CDR3: TGTGCCAGCAGCCACGGGGGGGCCGAGACCCAGTACTTC. Amino acids: CASSHGGAETQYF.

This clonotype was detected many times. The chain uses TRBV5-4 and TRBJ2-2, with TRBD1 identical over 7 bases. The CDR3 contains 15 residues. CDR1 and CDR2 from the germline V gene are SGHNT and YYREEE (reference sequence). Trimming took 3 bases from V and 4 from J; bases not matched to a gene: 6. CDR3 region: CASSSGQARTGELFF. The CDR3, as DNA: TGTGCCAGCAGCTCCGGACAGGCGCGCACCGGGGAGCTGTTTTTT.

This clonotype was recorded a few times. The junction departs from germline at one end; a sequencing error may be responsible. This sequence joins TRBV12-3 or TRBV12-4 and TRBJ1-3; D unresolved. The CDR3 contains 13 residues. The DNA of the CDR3 is TGTGCCAGCAGTTTAGCACCGGGAAGCACCATATATTTT. It encodes CASSLAPGSTIYF.

The chain has TRBV27 and TRBJ2-3, with a weak D call TRBD1 (7 bases). The CDR3 consists of 16 residues. V was cut by 3 bases and J by 1 base, with 14 bases left in between. Germline CDR1 reads MNHEY; CDR2 reads SMNVEV (reference sequence). CDR3 coding DNA: TGTGCCAGCAGTTTTAGACAGGGAGGAGGCACAGATACGCAGTATTTT. It codes for CASSFRQGGGTDTQYF.

This clonotype was found a few times. This chain connects TRBV7-3 to TRBJ2-7; TRBD2 is a possible D gene (5 bases). The CDR3 sequence is 13 residues long. CDR1 is SGHTA and CDR2 is FQGTGA in the germline V gene. V lost 2 bases, J lost 6 bases, and 11 bases lay in between. The CDR3 DNA reads as TGTGCCAGCAGCTTAGACTCCCGGGGCGAGCAGTACTTC. Translated: CASSLDSRGEQYF.